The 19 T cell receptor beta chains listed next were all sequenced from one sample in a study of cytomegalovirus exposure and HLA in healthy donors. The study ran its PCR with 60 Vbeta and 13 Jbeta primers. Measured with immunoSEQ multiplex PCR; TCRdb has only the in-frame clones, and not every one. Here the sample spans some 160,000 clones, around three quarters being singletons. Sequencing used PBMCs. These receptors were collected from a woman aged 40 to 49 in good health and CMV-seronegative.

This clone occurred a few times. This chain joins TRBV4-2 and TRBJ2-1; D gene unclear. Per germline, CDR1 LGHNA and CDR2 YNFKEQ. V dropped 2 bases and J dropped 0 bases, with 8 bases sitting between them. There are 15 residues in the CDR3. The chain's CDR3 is CASSQTTGSYNEQFF. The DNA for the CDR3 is TGTGCCAGCAGCCAAACCACTGGCTCCTACAATGAGCAGTTCTTC.

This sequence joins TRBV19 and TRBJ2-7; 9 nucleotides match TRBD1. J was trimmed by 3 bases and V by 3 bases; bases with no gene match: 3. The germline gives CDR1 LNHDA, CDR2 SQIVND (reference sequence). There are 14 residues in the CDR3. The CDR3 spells CASSMRGQGYEQYF. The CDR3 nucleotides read TGTGCCAGTAGTATGAGGGGACAGGGCTACGAGCAGTACTTC.

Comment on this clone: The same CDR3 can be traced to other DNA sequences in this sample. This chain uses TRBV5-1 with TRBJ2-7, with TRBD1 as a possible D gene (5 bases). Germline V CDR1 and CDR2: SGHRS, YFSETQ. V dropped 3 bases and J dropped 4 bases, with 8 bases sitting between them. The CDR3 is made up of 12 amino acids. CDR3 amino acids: CASSSQGYEQYF. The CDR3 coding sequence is TGCGCCAGCAGCTCTCAGGGTTACGAGCAGTACTTC.

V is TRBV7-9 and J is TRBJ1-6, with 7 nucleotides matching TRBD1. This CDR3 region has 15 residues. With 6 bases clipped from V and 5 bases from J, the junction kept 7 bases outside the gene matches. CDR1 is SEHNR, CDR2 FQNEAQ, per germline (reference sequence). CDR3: CASSSTGLDNSPLHF. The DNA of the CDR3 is TGTGCCAGCAGTTCGACAGGGTTGGATAATTCACCCCTCCACTTT.

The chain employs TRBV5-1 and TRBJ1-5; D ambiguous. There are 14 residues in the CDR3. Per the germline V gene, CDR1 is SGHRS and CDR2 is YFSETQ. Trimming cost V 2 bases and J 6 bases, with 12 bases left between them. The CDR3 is CASSFGERGQPQHF. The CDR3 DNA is TGCGCCAGCAGCTTTGGGGAGCGCGGTCAGCCCCAGCATTTT.

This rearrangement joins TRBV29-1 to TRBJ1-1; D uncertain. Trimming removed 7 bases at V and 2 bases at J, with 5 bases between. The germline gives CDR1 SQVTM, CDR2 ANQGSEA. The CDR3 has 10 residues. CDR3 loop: CSAYNTEAFF. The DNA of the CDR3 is TGCAGCGCCTATAACACTGAAGCTTTCTTT.

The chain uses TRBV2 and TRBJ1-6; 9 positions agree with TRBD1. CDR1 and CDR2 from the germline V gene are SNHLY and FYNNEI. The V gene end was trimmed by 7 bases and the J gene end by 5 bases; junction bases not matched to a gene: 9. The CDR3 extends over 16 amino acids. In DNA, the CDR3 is TGTGCCAGCATGCTACAGGGGGCTGGGAATAATTCACCCCTCCACTTT. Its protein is CASMLQGAGNNSPLHF.

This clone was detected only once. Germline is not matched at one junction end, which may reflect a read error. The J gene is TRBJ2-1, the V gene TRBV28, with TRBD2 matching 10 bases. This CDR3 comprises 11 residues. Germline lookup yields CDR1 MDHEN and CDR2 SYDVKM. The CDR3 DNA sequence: TGTGCCTGCAGCGGGGGGGACTCCCAGTTCTTC. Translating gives CACSGGDSQFF.

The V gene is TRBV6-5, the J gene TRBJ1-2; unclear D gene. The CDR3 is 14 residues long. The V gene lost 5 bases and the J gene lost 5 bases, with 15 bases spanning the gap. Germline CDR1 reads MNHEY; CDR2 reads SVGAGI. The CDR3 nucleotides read TGTGCCAGCAGTGAAAGCAGAGGCTTGTATGGCTACACCTTC. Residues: CASSESRGLYGYTF.

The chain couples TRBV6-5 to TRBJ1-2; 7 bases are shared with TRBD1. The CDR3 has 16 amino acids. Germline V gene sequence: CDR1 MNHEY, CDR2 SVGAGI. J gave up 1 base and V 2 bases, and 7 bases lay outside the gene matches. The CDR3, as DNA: TGTGCCAGCAGTTACGGAAAGACAGGGTATAACTATGGCTACACCTTC. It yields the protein CASSYGKTGYNYGYTF.

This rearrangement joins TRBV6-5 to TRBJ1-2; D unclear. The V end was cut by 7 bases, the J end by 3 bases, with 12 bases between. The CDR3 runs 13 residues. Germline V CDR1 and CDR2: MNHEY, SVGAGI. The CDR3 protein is CASNANRDYGYTF. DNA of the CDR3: TGTGCCAGCAACGCAAATCGGGACTATGGCTACACCTTC.

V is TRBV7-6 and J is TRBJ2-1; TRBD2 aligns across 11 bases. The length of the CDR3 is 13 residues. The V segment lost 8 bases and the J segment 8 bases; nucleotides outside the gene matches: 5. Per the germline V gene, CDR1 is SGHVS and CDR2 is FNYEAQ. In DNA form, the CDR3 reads TGTGCCAGCGGGGGTAGCGGGGGGGATGAGCAGTTCTTC. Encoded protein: CASGGSGGDEQFF.

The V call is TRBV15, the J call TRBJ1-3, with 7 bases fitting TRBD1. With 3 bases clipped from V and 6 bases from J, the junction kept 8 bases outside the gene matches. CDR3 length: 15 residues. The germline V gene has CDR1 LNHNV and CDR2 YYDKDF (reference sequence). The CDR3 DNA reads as TGTGCCACCAGCAGGGGCCAGGGGGTGGAAAACACCATATATTTT. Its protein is CATSRGQGVENTIYF. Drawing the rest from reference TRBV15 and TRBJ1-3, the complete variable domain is DAMVIQNPRYQVTQFGKPVTLSCSQTLNHNVMYWYQQKSSQAPKLLFHYYDKDFNNEADTPDNFQSRRPNTSFCFLDIRSPGLGDTAMYLCATSRGQGVENTIYFGEGSWLTVV.

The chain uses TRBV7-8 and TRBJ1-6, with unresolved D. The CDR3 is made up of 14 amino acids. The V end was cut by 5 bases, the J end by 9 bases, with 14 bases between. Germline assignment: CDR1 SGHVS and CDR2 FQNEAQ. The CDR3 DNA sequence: TGTGCCAGCAGCCCCAGAGGGCCACTTTCACCCCTCCACTTT. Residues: CASSPRGPLSPLHF.

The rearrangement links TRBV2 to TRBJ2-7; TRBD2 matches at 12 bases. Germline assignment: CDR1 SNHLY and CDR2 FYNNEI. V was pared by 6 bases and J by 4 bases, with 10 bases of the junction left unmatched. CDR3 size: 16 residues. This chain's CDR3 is CASRHGTSGYAYEQYF. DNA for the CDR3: TGTGCCAGCAGGCACGGGACTAGCGGGTATGCTTACGAGCAGTACTTC.

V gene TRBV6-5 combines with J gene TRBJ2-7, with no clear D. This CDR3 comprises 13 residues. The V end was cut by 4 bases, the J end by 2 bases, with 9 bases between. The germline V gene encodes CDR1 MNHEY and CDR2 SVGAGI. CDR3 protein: CASSSKTPYEQYF. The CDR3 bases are TGTGCCAGCAGTTCCAAGACACCCTACGAGCAGTACTTC.

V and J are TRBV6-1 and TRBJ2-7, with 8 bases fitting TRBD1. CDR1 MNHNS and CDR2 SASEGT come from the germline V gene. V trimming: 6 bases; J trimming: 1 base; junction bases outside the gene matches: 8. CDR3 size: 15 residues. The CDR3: CASSSPGQASYEQYF. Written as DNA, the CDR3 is TGTGCCAGCAGCAGTCCGGGACAGGCGTCCTACGAGCAGTACTTC.

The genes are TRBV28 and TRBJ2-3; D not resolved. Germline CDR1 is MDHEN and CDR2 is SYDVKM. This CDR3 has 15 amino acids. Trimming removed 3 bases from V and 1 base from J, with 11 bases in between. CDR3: CASSFDIAGTDTQYF. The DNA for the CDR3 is TGTGCCAGCAGTTTCGATATCGCGGGCACAGATACGCAGTATTTT.

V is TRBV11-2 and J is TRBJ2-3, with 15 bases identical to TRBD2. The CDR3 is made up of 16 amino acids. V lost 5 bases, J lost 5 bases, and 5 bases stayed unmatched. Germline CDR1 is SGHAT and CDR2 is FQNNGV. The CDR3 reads CASSRGLAGGQDTQYF. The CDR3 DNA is TGTGCCAGCAGCAGAGGACTAGCGGGGGGGCAAGATACGCAGTATTTT.